Listed below are T cell receptor beta chains from one sample, sequenced in a study of blood T cells in healthy people across ages. TCRdb passed the 5' RACE reads through MiXCR, listing each CDR3 protein once. Of approximately 790,000 distinct CDR3 sequences listed, less than 80% were seen once; the top ten hold 28%. Sample: blood. The source of these receptors is a man younger than 45 in good health. Each CDR3 is given with its conserved first and last residue.

j_call: TRBJ1-1
v_call: TRBV12-3/TRBV12-4
cdr3_aa: CASSFVAGGWEAFF

j_call: TRBJ2-5
v_call: TRBV29-1
cdr3_aa: CSVRVQETQYF

j_call: TRBJ2-1
v_call: TRBV4-2
cdr3_aa: CATGRQYNEQFF

j_call: TRBJ1-4
v_call: TRBV4-2
cdr3_aa: CASSQVGADNEKLFF

j_call: TRBJ2-1
v_call: TRBV13
cdr3_aa: CASSLARSGRGGQNEQFF

j_call: TRBJ2-1
v_call: TRBV6-6
cdr3_aa: CASRGAGDYNEQFF

j_call: TRBJ1-2
v_call: TRBV27
cdr3_aa: CASSSVYLTGRPNYGYTF

j_call: TRBJ1-1
v_call: TRBV21-1
cdr3_aa: CASSKARGERPTEAFF

j_call: TRBJ2-7
v_call: TRBV10-3
cdr3_aa: CAISEADRGSSYEQYF

j_call: TRBJ2-7
v_call: TRBV6-5
cdr3_aa: CASSYTPGLGSEQYF

j_call: TRBJ2-1
v_call: TRBV6-1
cdr3_aa: CAHSDAGGGYNEQFF

j_call: TRBJ1-2
v_call: TRBV29-1
cdr3_aa: CSVGGTLNYGYTF

j_call: TRBJ2-2
v_call: TRBV6-1
cdr3_aa: CASTTSGNTGELFF

j_call: TRBJ2-1
v_call: TRBV29-1
cdr3_aa: CSVGLAGVYNEQFF

j_call: TRBJ2-7
v_call: TRBV29-1
cdr3_aa: CSVGLGAYRYEQYF

j_call: TRBJ2-1
v_call: TRBV13
cdr3_aa: CASSPRERGAGYNEQFF

j_call: TRBJ2-7
v_call: TRBV6-5
cdr3_aa: CASSYSLPQGPTTYEQYF

j_call: TRBJ2-1
v_call: TRBV27
cdr3_aa: CASSSSGRHNEQFF

j_call: TRBJ2-2
v_call: TRBV12-3/TRBV12-4
cdr3_aa: CASSPSGTSMAGELFF

j_call: TRBJ2-1
v_call: TRBV20-1
cdr3_aa: CSARDGAGGPSYNEQFF

j_call: TRBJ2-1
v_call: TRBV28
cdr3_aa: CASSFRTSGSIDEQFF

j_call: TRBJ2-7
v_call: TRBV28
cdr3_aa: CASSFPLLRDRGPSASYEQYF

j_call: TRBJ2-5
v_call: TRBV27
cdr3_aa: CASSLYAGLETQYF

j_call: TRBJ2-7
v_call: TRBV5-1
cdr3_aa: CASSPDGDLTYEQYF

j_call: TRBJ1-4
v_call: TRBV20-1
cdr3_aa: CSARPQPTGTDEKLFF

j_call: TRBJ2-1
v_call: TRBV29-1
cdr3_aa: CSVEAGRDNEQFF

j_call: TRBJ2-7
v_call: TRBV11-1
cdr3_aa: CASSWTTGSYEQYF

j_call: TRBJ2-1
v_call: TRBV7-2
cdr3_aa: CASSLSGADYNEQFF

j_call: TRBJ2-7
v_call: TRBV28
cdr3_aa: CASSSSGTVSYEQYF

j_call: TRBJ1-2
v_call: TRBV20-1
cdr3_aa: CSAPRRPNYGYTF

j_call: TRBJ2-3
v_call: TRBV20-1
cdr3_aa: CSATYPGLVGDTQYF